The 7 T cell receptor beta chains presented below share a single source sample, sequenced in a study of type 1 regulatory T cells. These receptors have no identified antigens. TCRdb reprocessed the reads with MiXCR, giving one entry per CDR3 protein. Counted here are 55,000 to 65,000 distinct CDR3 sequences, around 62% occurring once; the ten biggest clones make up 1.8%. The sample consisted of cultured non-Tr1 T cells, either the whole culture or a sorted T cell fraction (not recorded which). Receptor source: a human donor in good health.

The CDR3 spells CASSEYGQTYEQYF. DNA of the CDR3: TGTGCCAGCAGTGAATATGGGCAGACCTACGAGCAGTACTTC. The chain is built from TRBV25-1 and TRBJ2-7; no firm D call. Looked up from germline, CDR1 is MGHDK and CDR2 is SYGVNS. Trimming left V 0 bases short and J 2 bases short, with 8 bases between. CDR3 size: 14 residues.

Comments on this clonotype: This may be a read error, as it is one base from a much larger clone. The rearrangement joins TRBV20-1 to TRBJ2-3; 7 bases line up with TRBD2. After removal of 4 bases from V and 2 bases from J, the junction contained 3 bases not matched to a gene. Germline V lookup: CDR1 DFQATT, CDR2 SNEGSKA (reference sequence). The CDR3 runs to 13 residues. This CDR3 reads CSATLAHTDTQYF. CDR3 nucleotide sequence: TGCAGTGCTACACTAGCGCACACAGATACGCAGTATTTT.

The CDR3 DNA reads TGTGCCAGCAGTGAAGTCAGGGAGTTTTCTGGCTACACCTTC. Protein product: CASSEVREFSGYTF. The chain carries TRBV6-1 and TRBJ1-2, with D possibly TRBD1 on 5 matching bases. CDR1 and CDR2 (germline): MNHNS, SASEGT. There are 14 residues in the CDR3. V gave up 1 base and J gave up 7 bases, with 13 bases separating them.

The CDR3 region is CASSVAGGNGNEQFF. The CDR3 nucleotides read TGTGCCAGCAGCGTAGCCGGGGGTAATGGGAATGAGCAGTTCTTC. V and J are TRBV9 and TRBJ2-1; a possible D gene is TRBD2 (6 bases). V lost 0 bases and J 7 bases, leaving 14 bases between the germline ends. Germline CDR1 is SGDLS and CDR2 is YYNGEE. The CDR3 is 15 residues long.

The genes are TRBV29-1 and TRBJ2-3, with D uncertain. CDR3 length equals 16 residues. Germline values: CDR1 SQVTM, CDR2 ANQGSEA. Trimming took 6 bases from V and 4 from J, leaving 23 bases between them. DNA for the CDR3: TGCAGCGTCTTACCCGCCCCCAGCAGTTTGGCAGATACGCAGTATTTT. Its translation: CSVLPAPSSLADTQYF.

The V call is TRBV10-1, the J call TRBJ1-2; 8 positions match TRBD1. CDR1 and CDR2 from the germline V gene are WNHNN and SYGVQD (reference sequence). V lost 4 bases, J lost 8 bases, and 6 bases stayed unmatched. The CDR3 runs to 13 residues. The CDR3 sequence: CASSGGQGLGYTF. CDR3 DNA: TGCGCCAGCAGTGGAGGACAGGGTCTCGGCTACACCTTC.

The chain's CDR3 is CASSIEGAAGELFF. CDR3 in DNA: TGTGCCAGTAGTATCGAGGGGGCGGCCGGGGAGCTGTTTTTT. The chain combines TRBV19 with TRBJ2-2; 7 nucleotides align to TRBD1. The V gene end was trimmed by 3 bases and the J gene end by 6 bases; junction bases not matched to a gene: 4. The CDR3 contains 14 residues. CDR1 LNHDA and CDR2 SQIVND come from the germline V gene (reference sequence).